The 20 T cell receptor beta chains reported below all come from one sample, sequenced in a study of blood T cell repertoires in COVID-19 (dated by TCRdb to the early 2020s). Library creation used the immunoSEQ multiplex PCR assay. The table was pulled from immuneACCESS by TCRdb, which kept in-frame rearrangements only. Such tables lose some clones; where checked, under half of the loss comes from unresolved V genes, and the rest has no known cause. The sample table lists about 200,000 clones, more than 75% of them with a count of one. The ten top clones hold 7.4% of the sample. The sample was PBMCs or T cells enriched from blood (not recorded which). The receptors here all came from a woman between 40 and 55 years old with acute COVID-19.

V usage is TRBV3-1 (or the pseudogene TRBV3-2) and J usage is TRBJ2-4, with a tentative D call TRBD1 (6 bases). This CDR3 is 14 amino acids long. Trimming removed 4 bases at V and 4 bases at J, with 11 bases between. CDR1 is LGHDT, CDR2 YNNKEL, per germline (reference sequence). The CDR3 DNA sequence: TGTGCCAGCAGCCGACGACAGGAAAAAAACATTCAGTACTTC. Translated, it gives CASSRRQEKNIQYF.

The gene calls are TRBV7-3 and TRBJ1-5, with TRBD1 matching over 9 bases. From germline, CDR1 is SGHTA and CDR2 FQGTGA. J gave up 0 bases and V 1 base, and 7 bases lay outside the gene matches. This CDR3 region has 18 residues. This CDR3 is CASSLRGQGLYSNQPQHF. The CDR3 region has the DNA TGTGCCAGCAGCTTAAGGGGACAGGGCCTCTATAGCAATCAGCCCCAGCATTTT.

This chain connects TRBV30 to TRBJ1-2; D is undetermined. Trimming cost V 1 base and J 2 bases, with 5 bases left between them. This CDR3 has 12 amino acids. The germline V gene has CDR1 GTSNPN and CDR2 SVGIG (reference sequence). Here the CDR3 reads CAWSALNYGYTF. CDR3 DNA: TGTGCCTGGAGTGCCCTGAACTATGGCTACACCTTC. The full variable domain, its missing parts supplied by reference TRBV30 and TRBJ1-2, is SQTIHQWPATLVQPVGSPLSLECTVEGTSNPNLYWYRQAAGRGLQLLFYSVGIGQISSEVPQNLSASRPQDRQFILSSKKLLLSDSGFYLCAWSALNYGYTFGSGTRLTVV.

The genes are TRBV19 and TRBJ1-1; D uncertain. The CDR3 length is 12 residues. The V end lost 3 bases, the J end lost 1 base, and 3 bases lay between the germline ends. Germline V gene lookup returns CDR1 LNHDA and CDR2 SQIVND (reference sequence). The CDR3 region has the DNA TGTGCCAGTAGTATCTGGAACACTGAAGCTTTCTTT. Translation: CASSIWNTEAFF.

DNA for the CDR3: TGTGCCAGCACCCGGACAGGGGAATCCTACGAGCAGTACTTC. Its protein product is CASTRTGESYEQYF. The chain carries TRBV6-5 and TRBJ2-7, with TRBD1 matching over 9 bases. J gave up 1 base and V 7 bases, and 5 bases lay outside the gene matches. CDR1 and CDR2 (germline): MNHEY, SVGAGI. The CDR3 extends over 14 amino acids.

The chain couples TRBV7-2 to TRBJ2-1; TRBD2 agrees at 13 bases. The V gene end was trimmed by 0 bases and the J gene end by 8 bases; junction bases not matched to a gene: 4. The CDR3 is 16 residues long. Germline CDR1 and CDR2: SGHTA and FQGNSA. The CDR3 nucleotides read TGTGCCAGCAGCTTAGCCGGGACTAGCGGGACACATGAGCAGTTCTTC. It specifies CASSLAGTSGTHEQFF.

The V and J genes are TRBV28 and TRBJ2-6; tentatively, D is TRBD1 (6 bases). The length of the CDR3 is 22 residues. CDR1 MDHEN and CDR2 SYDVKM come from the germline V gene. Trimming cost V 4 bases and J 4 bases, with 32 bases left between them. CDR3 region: CASSSSIGTSLFILSGANVLTF. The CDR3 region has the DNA TGTGCCAGCAGTTCCTCTATCGGGACAAGCCTATTCATCCTCTCCGGGGCCAACGTCCTGACTTTC.

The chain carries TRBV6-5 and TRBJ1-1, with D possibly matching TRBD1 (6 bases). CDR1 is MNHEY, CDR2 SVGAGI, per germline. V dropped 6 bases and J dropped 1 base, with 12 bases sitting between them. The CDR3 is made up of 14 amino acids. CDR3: CASRWTETNTEAFF. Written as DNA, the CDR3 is TGTGCCAGCAGGTGGACAGAGACGAACACTGAAGCTTTCTTT.

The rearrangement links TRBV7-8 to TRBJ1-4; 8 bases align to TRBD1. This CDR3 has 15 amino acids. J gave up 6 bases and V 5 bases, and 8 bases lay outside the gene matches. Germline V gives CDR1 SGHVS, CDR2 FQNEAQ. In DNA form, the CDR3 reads TGTGCCAGCAGCCCCATGACAGGGGCGGATGAAAAACTGTTTTTT. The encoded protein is CASSPMTGADEKLFF.

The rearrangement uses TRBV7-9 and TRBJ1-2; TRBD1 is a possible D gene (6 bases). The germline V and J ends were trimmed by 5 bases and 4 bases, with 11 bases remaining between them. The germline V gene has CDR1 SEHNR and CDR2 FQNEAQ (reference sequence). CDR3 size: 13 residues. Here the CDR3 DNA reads TGTGCCAGCAGCCAAGTGGACAGCTATGGCTACACCTTC. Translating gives CASSQVDSYGYTF.

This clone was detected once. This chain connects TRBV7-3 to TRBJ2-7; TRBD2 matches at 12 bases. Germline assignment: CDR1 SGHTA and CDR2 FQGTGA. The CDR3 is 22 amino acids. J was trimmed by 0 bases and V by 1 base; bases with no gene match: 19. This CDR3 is CASSLRALDGLAGLQSSYEQYF. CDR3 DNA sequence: TGTGCCAGCAGCTTAAGAGCTTTAGATGGACTAGCGGGACTGCAAAGCTCCTACGAGCAGTACTTC.

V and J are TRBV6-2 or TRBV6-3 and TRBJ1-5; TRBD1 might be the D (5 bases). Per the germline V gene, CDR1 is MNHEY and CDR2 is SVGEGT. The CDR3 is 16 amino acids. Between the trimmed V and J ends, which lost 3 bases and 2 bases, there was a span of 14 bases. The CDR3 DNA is TGTGCCAGCAGTTATAAGGGCTCACAGGGCAATCAGCCCCAGCATTTT. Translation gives CASSYKGSQGNQPQHF.

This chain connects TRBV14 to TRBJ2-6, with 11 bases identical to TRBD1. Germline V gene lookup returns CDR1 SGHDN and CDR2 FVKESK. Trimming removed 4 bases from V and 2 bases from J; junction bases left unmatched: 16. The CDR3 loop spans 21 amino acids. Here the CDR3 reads CASSLRTGGPSAIPGANVLTF. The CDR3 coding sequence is TGTGCCAGCAGCCTCCGGACAGGGGGCCCCTCGGCGATTCCTGGGGCCAACGTCCTGACTTTC.

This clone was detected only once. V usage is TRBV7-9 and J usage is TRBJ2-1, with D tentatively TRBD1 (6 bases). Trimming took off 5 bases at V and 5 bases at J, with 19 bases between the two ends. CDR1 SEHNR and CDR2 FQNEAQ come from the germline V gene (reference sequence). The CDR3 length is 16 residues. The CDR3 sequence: CASSPRFRGKDNEQFF. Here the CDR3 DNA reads TGTGCCAGCAGCCCCCGTTTCAGGGGAAAGGACAATGAGCAGTTCTTC.

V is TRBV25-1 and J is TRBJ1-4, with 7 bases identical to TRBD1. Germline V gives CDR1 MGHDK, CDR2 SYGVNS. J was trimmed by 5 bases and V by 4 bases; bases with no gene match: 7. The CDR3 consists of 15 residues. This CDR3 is CASSARGSLNEKLFF. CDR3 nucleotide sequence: TGTGCCAGCAGTGCCAGGGGGTCCCTAAATGAAAAACTGTTTTTT. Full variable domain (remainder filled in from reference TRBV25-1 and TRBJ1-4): EADIYQTPRYLVIGTGKKITLECSQTMGHDKMYWYQQDPGMELHLIHYSYGVNSTEKGDLSSESTVSRIRTEHFPLTLESARPSHTSQYLCASSARGSLNEKLFFGSGTQLSVL.

CDR3 in DNA: TGTGCCAGTAGACCGGGACAGGGATATAATGAAAAACTGTTTTTT. Its protein product is CASRPGQGYNEKLFF. The chain combines TRBV19 with TRBJ1-4, with 9 bases matching TRBD1. This CDR3 region has 15 residues. The germline gives CDR1 LNHDA, CDR2 SQIVND (reference sequence). Unmatched junction bases numbered 6, after V lost 6 bases and J lost 4 bases.

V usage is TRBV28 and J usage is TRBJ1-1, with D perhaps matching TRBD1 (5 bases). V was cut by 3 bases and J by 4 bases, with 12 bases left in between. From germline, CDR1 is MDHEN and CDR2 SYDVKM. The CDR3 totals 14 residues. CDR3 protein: CASSLVGEGTEAFF. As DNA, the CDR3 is TGTGCCAGCAGTTTGGTAGGGGAAGGCACTGAAGCTTTCTTT.

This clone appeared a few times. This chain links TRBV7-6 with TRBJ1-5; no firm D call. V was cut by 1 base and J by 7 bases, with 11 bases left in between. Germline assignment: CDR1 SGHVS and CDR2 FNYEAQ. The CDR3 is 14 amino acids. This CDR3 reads CASSLEAGYQPQHF. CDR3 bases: TGTGCCAGCAGCTTAGAAGCCGGGTACCAGCCCCAGCATTTT.

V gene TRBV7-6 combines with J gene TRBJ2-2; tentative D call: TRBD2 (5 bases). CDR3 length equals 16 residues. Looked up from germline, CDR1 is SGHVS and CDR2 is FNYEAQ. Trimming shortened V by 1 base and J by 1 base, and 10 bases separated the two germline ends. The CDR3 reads CASSLEVGENTGELFF. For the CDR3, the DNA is TGTGCCAGCAGCTTAGAAGTCGGGGAGAACACCGGGGAGCTGTTTTTT.

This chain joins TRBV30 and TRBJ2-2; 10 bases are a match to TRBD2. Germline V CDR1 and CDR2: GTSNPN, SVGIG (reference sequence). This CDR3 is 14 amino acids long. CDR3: CARRVAGGPGELFF. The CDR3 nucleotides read TGTGCTCGAAGGGTAGCGGGAGGCCCGGGGGAGCTGTTTTTT.